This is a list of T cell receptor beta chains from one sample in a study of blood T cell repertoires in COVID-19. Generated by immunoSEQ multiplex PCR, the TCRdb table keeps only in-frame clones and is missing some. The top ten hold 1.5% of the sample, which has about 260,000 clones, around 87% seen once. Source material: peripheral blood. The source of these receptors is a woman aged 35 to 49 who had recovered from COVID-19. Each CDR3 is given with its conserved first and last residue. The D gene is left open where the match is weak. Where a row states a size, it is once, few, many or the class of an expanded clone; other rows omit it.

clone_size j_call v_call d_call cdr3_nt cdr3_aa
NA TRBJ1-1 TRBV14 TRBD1 TGTGCCAGCAGCCAGAACAGGGGCCTCAACACTGAAGCTTTCTTT CASSQNRGLNTEAFF
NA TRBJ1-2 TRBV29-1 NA TGCAGCGTCGCTCCAGTCTTTTATGGCTACACCTTC CSVAPVFYGYTF
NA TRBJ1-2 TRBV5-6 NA TGTGCCAGCAGCTTGTGGAAGGGGGTAGGGGGCTACACCTTC CASSLWKGVGGYTF
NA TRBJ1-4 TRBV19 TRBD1 TGTGCCAGCGCGGACAGGGCCTATTCTAATGAAAAACTGTTTTTT CASADRAYSNEKLFF
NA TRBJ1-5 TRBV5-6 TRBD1 TGTGCCAGCAGCCGGGACAGGGAAAATCAGCCCCAGCATTTT CASSRDRENQPQHF
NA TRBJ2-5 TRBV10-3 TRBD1 TGTGCCATCAGTGAGCCCCCACAGGGGGGAGAGACCCAGTACTTC CAISEPPQGGETQYF
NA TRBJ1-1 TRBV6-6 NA TGTGCCAGCAGTCCACGGGTTAACACTGAAGCTTTCTTT CASSPRVNTEAFF
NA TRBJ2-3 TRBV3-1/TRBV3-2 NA TGTGCCAGCAGCCACAAGGACTGGTCGACAGATACGCAGTATTTT CASSHKDWSTDTQYF
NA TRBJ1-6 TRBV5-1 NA TGCGCCAGCAGCTTGGGGTCAGCGAGCTCCTATAATTCACCCCTCCACTTT CASSLGSASSYNSPLHF
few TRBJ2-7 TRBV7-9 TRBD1 TGTGCCAGCAGCTTATGGGACAGGGCAAGGTACGAGCAGTACTTC CASSLWDRARYEQYF
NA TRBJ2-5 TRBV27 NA TGTGCCAGCAGTTTATTCGCGGCAGTCCAAGAGACCCAGTACTTC CASSLFAAVQETQYF
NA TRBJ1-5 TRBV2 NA TGTGCCAGCAGTGAAGTCGGTTCGCGGGGCGGCAATCAGCCCCAGCATTTT CASSEVGSRGGNQPQHF
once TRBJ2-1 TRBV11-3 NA TGTGCCAGCAGCTATGACGCCGGGGGGCACAATGAGCAGTTCTTC CASSYDAGGHNEQFF
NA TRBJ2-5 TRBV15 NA TGTGCCACCAGCAGAGGAGGGTTTGGGGAGACCCAGTACTTC CATSRGGFGETQYF
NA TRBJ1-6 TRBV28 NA TGTGCCAGCAGTTTAGGGGGGGTGGGGAATTCACCCCTCCACTTT CASSLGGVGNSPLHF
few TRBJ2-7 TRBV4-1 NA TGCGCCAGCAGCCAAGATCGGGCAGGGTGGGGATCCTACGAGCAGTACTTC CASSQDRAGWGSYEQYF
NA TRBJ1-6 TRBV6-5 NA TGTGCCAGCAGTTCCCTGGAGACCTATAATTCACCCCTCCACTTT CASSSLETYNSPLHF
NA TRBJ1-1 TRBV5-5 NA TGTGCCAGCAGGAAGACAGCCTTAGCTGAAGCTTTCTTT CASRKTALAEAFF
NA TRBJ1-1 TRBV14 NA TGTGCCAGCAGCCGACAGCTGAACACTGAAGCTTTCTTT CASSRQLNTEAFF
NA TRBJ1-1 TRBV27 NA TGTGCCAGCAGTTGGACATGGGGGAACACTGAAGCTTTCTTT CASSWTWGNTEAFF
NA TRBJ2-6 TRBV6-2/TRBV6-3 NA TGTGCCAGCAGCTCCACAGGGGACTCTGGATTCTCTGGGGCCAACGTCCTGACTTTC CASSSTGDSGFSGANVLTF
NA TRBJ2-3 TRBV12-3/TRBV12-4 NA TGTGCCAGCAGTCCGGGAATGCATGAGTATTTT CASSPGMHEYF
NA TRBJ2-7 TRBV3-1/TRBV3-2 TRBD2 TGTGCCAGCGCCGGAGCGGGGACTAGCGGGGGGACCTTACCCTACGAGCAGTACTTC CASAGAGTSGGTLPYEQYF
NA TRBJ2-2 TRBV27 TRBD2 TGTGCCAGCAAGTCTAGCGGATGGACCCGGGAGCTGTTTTTT CASKSSGWTRELFF
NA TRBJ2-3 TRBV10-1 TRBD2 TGCGCCAGCAGCCTCGGGGGGTCCACAGATACGCAGTATTTT CASSLGGSTDTQYF
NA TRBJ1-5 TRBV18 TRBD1 TGTGCCAGCTCACCCACAGGGGGCCTAAATCAGCCCCAGCATTTT CASSPTGGLNQPQHF
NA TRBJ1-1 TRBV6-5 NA TGTGCCAGCGAAGGGCGGGGCGACACTGAAGCTTTCTTT CASEGRGDTEAFF
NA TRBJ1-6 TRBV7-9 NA TGTGCCAGCAGTTCTCTCGACAGGAAGGAATCACCCCTCCACTTT CASSSLDRKESPLHF
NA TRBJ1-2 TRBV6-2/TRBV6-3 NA NA CASSYVGTGSQKGTF
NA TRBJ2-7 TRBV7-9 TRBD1 TGTGCCAGCAGCGCGACAGGGGTGGAGGAGCAGTACTTC CASSATGVEEQYF
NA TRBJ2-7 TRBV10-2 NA TGCGCCAGCAGTGAGATGCAGGGTGGGGTCGAGCAGTACTTC CASSEMQGGVEQYF
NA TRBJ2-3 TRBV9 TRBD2 TGTGCCAGCAGCGTAGGGGTCAGCGGGGGGCTCACAGATACGCAGTATTTT CASSVGVSGGLTDTQYF
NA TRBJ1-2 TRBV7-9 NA TGTGCCAGCAGCTTAGTGGACAGCGTCTATGGCTACACCTTC CASSLVDSVYGYTF
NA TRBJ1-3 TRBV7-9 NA TGTGCCAGCAGCTTAACTCGTCAGACAGGAAACACCATATATTTT CASSLTRQTGNTIYF
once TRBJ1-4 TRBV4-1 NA TGCGCCAGCAGCTACCAGTATGAAAAACTGTTTTTT CASSYQYEKLFF
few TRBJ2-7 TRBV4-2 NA TGTGCCAGCAGCCACCTAGGAGACAGGCTCTACGAGCAGTACTTC CASSHLGDRLYEQYF
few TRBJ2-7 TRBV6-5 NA TGTGCCAGCAGTCCTACCGGTCGGGGGGCCGAGCAGTACTTC CASSPTGRGAEQYF
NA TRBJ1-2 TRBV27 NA TGTGCCAGCAGTCTCTCCCTGATTGGTCAGGGGTTGCGGTATGGCTACACCTTC CASSLSLIGQGLRYGYTF
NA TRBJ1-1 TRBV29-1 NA TGCAGCGTTGAGGTGGGGGGCACTGAAGCTTTCTTT CSVEVGGTEAFF
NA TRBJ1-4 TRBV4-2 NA TGTGCCAGCAGCCAAGACCGGGGGTATTCGAGAGAAAAACTGTTTTTT CASSQDRGYSREKLFF